Presented here are 12 T cell receptor beta chains from one specimen sequenced in a study of cytomegalovirus exposure and HLA in healthy donors. Data came from immunoSEQ multiplex PCR; TCRdb stores just in-frame clones and leaves some out. The sample holds 150,000 to 200,000 clones, more than 75% seen once. The sample taken for sequencing was PBMCs. These receptors all come from a young man in good health and CMV-seropositive.

The chain is built from TRBV11-2 and TRBJ2-2; 7 positions match TRBD1. The CDR3 covers 15 residues. CDR1 and CDR2 (germline): SGHAT, FQNNGV. The V gene end was trimmed by 7 bases and the J gene end by 0 bases; junction bases not matched to a gene: 5. In DNA, the CDR3 is TGTGCCAGCAACCGACAGGGCACGAACACCGGGGAGCTGTTTTTT. The encoded protein is CASNRQGTNTGELFF. Drawing the rest from reference TRBV11-2 and TRBJ2-2, the complete variable domain is EAGVAQSPRYKIIEKRQSVAFWCNPISGHATLYWYQQILGQGPKLLIQFQNNGVVDDSQLPKDRFSAERLKGVDSTLKIQPAKLEDSAVYLCASNRQGTNTGELFFGEGSRLTVL.

The rearrangement uses TRBV19 and TRBJ2-7; 7 bases are a match to TRBD2. CDR1 and CDR2 from the germline V gene are LNHDA and SQIVND (reference sequence). V lost 4 bases and J lost 4; bases outside the gene matches: 10. This CDR3 is 15 amino acids long. This chain's CDR3 is CASSKGRGIVYEQYF. For the CDR3, the DNA is TGTGCCAGTAGTAAGGGGCGGGGGATCGTGTACGAGCAGTACTTC.

The chain uses TRBV5-3 and TRBJ1-5, with TRBD1 identical over 8 bases. TRBV5-3 is an open reading frame, and its role is uncertain. This CDR3 comprises 17 residues. Losses at the gene ends were 1 base for V and 6 bases for J; bases not matched to a gene: 12. The CDR3 coding sequence is TGTGCCAGAAGCTTGACAGGGGGACATCTCCCAGGTCAGCCCCAGCATTTT. The encoded protein is CARSLTGGHLPGQPQHF.

The gene calls are TRBV5-4 and TRBJ1-3; 7 nucleotides align to TRBD1. Trimming at V came to 6 bases and at J to 0 bases, leaving 9 bases not matched to a gene. This CDR3 has 16 amino acids. Germline loops: CDR1 SGHNT, CDR2 YYREEE (reference sequence). The CDR3 DNA follows: TGTGCCAGCACCGACGCCGACAGGGACTCTGGAAACACCATATATTTT. Protein sequence: CASTDADRDSGNTIYF.

The CDR3 region is CASSPRGLAEAPSSYEQYF. In DNA form, the CDR3 reads TGCGCCAGCAGCCCCCGGGGGCTAGCGGAGGCCCCAAGCTCCTACGAGCAGTACTTC. V is TRBV5-1 and J is TRBJ2-7; weak D call: TRBD2 (7 bases). In germline, CDR1 is SGHRS, CDR2 YFSETQ. The CDR3 covers 19 residues. The germline V and J ends were trimmed by 4 bases and 0 bases, with 26 bases remaining between them. Looking up the rest from reference TRBV5-1 and TRBJ2-7 gives the full variable domain: KAGVTQTPRYLIKTRGQQVTLSCSPISGHRSVSWYQQTPGQGLQFLFEYFSETQRNKGNFPGRFSGRQFSNSRSEMNVSTLELGDSALYLCASSPRGLAEAPSSYEQYFGPGTRLTVT.

The chain employs TRBV5-1 and TRBJ2-7, with 8 bases fitting TRBD2. Unmatched junction bases numbered 3, after V lost 4 bases and J lost 0 bases. The CDR3 length is 14 residues. CDR1 is SGHRS and CDR2 is YFSETQ in the germline V gene. The CDR3 nucleotides read TGCGCCAGCAGCCCGGGGACTAGCTCCTACGAGCAGTACTTC. Its protein product is CASSPGTSSYEQYF.

The rearrangement links TRBV7-2 to TRBJ2-7; D is possibly TRBD2 (5 bases). The CDR3 sequence is 11 residues long. Germline V gene data show CDR1 as SGHTA and CDR2 as FQGNSA. The V end lost 3 bases, the J end lost 7 bases, and 7 bases lay between the germline ends. CDR3 sequence reads: CASSFTGEQYF. CDR3 nucleotides: TGTGCCAGCAGCTTTACGGGGGAGCAGTACTTC.

This chain links TRBV27 with TRBJ2-4, with D perhaps TRBD2 (7 bases). V was clipped by 3 bases and J by 7 bases, with 13 bases between them. Germline V gene data show CDR1 as MNHEY and CDR2 as SMNVEV (reference sequence). The CDR3 is 14 amino acids. CDR3: CASSLGGPWNIQYF. The CDR3 DNA follows: TGTGCCAGCAGTTTGGGGGGGCCGTGGAACATTCAGTACTTC.

The V call is TRBV27, the J call TRBJ1-4; 10 positions agree with TRBD1. V trimming: 4 bases; J trimming: 8 bases; junction bases outside the gene matches: 7. The CDR3 runs 15 residues. In germline, CDR1 is MNHEY, CDR2 SMNVEV (reference sequence). CDR3: CASSYRTGGEEKLFF. As DNA, the CDR3 is TGTGCCAGCAGTTATAGGACAGGGGGGGAGGAAAAACTGTTTTTT. Variable domain in full (rest from reference TRBV27 and TRBJ1-4): EAQVTQNPRYLITVTGKKLTVTCSQNMNHEYMSWYRQDPGLGLRQIYYSMNVEVTDKGDVPEGYKVSRKEKRNFPLILESPSPNQTSLYFCASSYRTGGEEKLFFGSGTQLSVL.

The chain employs TRBV4-3 and TRBJ2-6; possibly TRBD2 for D (5 bases). The CDR3 runs 18 residues. V dropped 5 bases and J dropped 0 bases, with 17 bases sitting between them. Germline CDR1 LGHNA, CDR2 YSLEER. Here the CDR3 DNA reads TGCGCCAGCAGCAAATACAGCGGCCCGTTCTCTGGGGCCAACGTCCTGACTTTC. Its translation: CASSKYSGPFSGANVLTF.

This chain joins TRBV30 and TRBJ2-3; D is possibly TRBD2 (5 bases). The germline V and J ends were trimmed by 0 bases and 0 bases, with 13 bases remaining between them. Germline assignment: CDR1 GTSNPN and CDR2 SVGIG (reference sequence). The CDR3 loop spans 16 amino acids. As DNA, the CDR3 is TGTGCCTGGAGTGTCAATGTAGCGATAAGCACAGATACGCAGTATTTT. Its translation: CAWSVNVAISTDTQYF.

This clone has just one count. The chain couples TRBV7-9 to TRBJ1-3, with a possible D match to TRBD1 (5 bases). This CDR3 comprises 14 residues. Germline V lookup: CDR1 SEHNR, CDR2 FQNEAQ (reference sequence). Trimming removed 6 bases from V and 2 bases from J, with 11 bases in between. The CDR3 coding sequence is TGTGCCAGCAGTCGGGGAGGGGCTGGAAACACCATATATTTT. It yields the protein CASSRGGAGNTIYF. The whole variable domain, filled in from reference TRBV7-9 and TRBJ1-3, reads DTGVSQNPRHKITKRGQNVTFRCDPISEHNRLYWYRQTLGQGPEFLTYFQNEAQLEKSRLLSDRFSAERPKGSFSTLEIQRTEQGDSAMYLCASSRGGAGNTIYFGEGSWLTVV.